Given below is one T cell receptor beta chain in context. Its cognate antigen is unknown. The CDR3 is made up of 12 amino acids. V lost 2 bases and J 4 bases, leaving 5 bases between the germline ends. Germline assignment: CDR1 SGHRS and CDR2 YFSETQ. Clones were sequenced by immunoSEQ multiplex PCR, and TCRdb holds only the in-frame ones, with some missing. The table includes about 60,000 clones, 87% detected once. The sample belongs to a study of OX40 agonist ivuxolimab in advanced cancers. Whole-study context: Two cutaneous melanoma patients and one hepatocellular carcinoma patient, three in all, had partial responses. General observations from the study: In the 0.1-3.0 mg/kg groups, partial responders showed among the lowest expansion.

The chain employs TRBV5-1 and TRBJ2-3; D is undetermined. The sequence came from an adult with an advanced solid tumor such as melanoma, head and neck, liver or kidney cancer. Here the sequenced sample was CD4+ or CD8+ T cells sorted from blood, taken in a trial of the OX40 agonist ivuxolimab. CDR3 loop: CASSFTADTQYF. The DNA of the CDR3 is TGCGCCAGCAGCTTTACCGCAGATACGCAGTATTTT.